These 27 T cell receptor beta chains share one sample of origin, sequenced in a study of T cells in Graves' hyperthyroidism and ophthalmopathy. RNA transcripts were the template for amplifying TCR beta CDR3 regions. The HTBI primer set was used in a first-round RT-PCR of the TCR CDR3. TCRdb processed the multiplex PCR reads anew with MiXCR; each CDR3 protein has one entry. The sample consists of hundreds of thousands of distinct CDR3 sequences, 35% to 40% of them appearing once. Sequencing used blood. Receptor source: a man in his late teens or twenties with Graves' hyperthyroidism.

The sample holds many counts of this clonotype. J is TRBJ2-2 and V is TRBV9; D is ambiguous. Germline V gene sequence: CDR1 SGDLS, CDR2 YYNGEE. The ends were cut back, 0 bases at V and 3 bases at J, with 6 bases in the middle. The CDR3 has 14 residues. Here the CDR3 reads CASSVGVHTGELFF. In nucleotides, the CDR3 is TGTGCCAGCAGCGTAGGGGTGCACACCGGGGAGCTGTTTTTT.

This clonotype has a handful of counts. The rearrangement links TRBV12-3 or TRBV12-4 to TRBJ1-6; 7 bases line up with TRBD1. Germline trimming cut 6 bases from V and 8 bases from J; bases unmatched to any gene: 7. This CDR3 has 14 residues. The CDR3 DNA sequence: TGTGCCAGCAGCTCGACAGGGATGGATTCACCCCTCCACTTT. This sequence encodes CASSSTGMDSPLHF.

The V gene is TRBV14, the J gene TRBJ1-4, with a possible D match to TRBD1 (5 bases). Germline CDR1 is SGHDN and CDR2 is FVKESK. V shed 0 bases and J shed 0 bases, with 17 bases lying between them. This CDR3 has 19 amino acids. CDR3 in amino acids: CASSQDQLKGLATNEKLFF. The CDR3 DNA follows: TGTGCCAGCAGCCAAGATCAGTTGAAGGGACTGGCAACTAATGAAAAACTGTTTTTT.

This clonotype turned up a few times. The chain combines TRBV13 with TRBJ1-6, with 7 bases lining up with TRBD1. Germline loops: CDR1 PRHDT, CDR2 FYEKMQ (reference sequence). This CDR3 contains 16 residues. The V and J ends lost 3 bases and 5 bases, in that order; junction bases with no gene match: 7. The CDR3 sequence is CASSFQGGAHNSPLHF. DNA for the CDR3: TGTGCCAGCAGCTTCCAGGGGGGGGCGCATAATTCACCCCTCCACTTT.

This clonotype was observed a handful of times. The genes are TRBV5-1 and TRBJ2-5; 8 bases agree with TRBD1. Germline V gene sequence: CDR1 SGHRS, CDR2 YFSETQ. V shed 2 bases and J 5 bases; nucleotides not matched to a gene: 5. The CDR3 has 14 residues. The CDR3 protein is CASSLWDRRETQYF. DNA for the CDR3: TGCGCCAGCAGCTTATGGGACAGGAGGGAGACCCAGTACTTC.

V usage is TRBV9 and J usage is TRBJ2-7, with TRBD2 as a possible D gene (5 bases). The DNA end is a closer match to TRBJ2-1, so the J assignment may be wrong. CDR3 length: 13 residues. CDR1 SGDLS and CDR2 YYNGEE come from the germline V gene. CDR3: CASSVGEGNEQFF. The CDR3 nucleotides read TGTGCCAGCAGCGTAGGAGAGGGCAATGAGCAGTTCTTC.

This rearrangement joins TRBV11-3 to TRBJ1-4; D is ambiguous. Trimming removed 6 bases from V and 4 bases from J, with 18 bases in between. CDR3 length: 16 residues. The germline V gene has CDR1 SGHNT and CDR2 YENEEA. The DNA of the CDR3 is TGTGCCAGCAGTTTTGACCATCCGATCCGTAATGAAAAACTGTTTTTT. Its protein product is CASSFDHPIRNEKLFF.

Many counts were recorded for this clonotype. The CDR3 region has the DNA TGTGCCATCAGTGAGTCGGGGGCGAGAACTGAAGCTTTCTTT. Residues: CAISESGARTEAFF. The chain employs TRBV10-3 and TRBJ1-1, with a weak D call TRBD1 (6 bases). The length of the CDR3 is 14 residues. V lost 0 bases to trimming and J lost 5 bases, with 10 bases between them. Germline lookup yields CDR1 ENHRY and CDR2 SYGVKD.

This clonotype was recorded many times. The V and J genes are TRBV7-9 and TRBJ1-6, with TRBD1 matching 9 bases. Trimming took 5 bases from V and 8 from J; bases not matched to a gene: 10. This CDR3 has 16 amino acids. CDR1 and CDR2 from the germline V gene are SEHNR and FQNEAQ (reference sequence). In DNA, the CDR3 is TGTGCCAGCAGCGATGGGGGGACAGGGACTTATTCACCCCTCCACTTT. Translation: CASSDGGTGTYSPLHF.

CDR3 nucleotide sequence: TGTGCCAGCAGTCCCGAACCCGGGGCCGGGAGGCAGTACTTC. Amino acid sequence: CASSPEPGAGRQYF. The J gene is TRBJ2-7, the V gene TRBV7-9; a weak D match, TRBD2 (6 bases). V was shortened by 6 bases and J by 9 bases, with 21 bases between the two germline ends. The CDR3 covers 14 residues. Germline assignment: CDR1 SEHNR and CDR2 FQNEAQ (reference sequence).

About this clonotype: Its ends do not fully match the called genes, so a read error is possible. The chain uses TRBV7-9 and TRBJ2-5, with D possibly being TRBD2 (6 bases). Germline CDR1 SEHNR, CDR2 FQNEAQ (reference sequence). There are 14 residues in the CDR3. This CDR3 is CASSATRDRETQYF. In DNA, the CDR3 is TGCGCCAGCAGCGCGACTAGGGACCGGGAGACCCAGTACTTC.

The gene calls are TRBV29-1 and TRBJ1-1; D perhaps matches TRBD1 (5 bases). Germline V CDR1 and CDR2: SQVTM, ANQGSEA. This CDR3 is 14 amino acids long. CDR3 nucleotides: TGCAGTGACAGATTGGGGTCCATGAACACTGAAGCTTTCTTT. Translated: CSDRLGSMNTEAFF.

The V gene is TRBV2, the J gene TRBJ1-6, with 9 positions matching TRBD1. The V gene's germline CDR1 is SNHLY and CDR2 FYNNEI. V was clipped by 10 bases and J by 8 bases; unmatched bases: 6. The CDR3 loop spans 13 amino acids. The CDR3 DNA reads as TGTGCCACAGGGACAGGGACCCATTCACCCCTCCACTTT. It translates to CATGTGTHSPLHF.

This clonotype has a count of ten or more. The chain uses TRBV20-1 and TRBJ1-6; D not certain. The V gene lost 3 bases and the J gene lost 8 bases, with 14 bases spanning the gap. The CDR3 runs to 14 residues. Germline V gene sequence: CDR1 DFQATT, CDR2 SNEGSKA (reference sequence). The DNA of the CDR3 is TGCAGTGCTAGGCGTGCGAGCGGGGATTCACCCCTCCACTTT. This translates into CSARRASGDSPLHF.

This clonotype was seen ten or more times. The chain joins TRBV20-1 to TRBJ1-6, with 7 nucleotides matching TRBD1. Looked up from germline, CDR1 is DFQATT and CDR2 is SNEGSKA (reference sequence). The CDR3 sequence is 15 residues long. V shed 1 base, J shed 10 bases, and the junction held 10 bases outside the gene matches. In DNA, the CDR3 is TGCAGTGCTAGAGTGACAGGGTACCCAAACTCACCCCTCCACTTT. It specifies CSARVTGYPNSPLHF.

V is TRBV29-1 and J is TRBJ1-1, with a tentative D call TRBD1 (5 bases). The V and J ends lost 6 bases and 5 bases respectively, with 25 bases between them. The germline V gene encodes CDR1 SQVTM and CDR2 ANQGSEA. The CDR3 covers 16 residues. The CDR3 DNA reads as TGCAGCGTGGCGCCGGGGGACGGCGGCGTGGGGACTGAAGCTTTCTTT. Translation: CSVAPGDGGVGTEAFF.

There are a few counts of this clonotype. CDR3 nucleotide sequence: TGTGCCAGCAGTCGATGGTCGGCCTACGAGCAGTACTTC. Translating gives CASSRWSAYEQYF. The chain recombines TRBV6-5 with TRBJ2-7; no definite D call. Germline CDR1 reads MNHEY; CDR2 reads SVGAGI. The V end lost 5 bases, the J end lost 2 bases, and 10 bases lay between the germline ends. The CDR3 spans 13 residues.

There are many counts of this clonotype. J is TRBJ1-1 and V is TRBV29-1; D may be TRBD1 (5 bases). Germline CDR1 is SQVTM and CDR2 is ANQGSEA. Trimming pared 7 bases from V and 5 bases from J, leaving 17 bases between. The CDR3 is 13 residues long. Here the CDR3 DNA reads TGCAGCGCTCTATCAGGGCGCGGGACTGAAGCTTTCTTT. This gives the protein CSALSGRGTEAFF.

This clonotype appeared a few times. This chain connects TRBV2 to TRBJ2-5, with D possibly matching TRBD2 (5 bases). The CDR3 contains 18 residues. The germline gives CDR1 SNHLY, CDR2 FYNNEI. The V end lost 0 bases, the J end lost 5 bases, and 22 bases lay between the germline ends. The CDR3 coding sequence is TGTGCCAGCAGTGAAGCAAGCCTCCGGACTGTTTTGGTTGAGACCCAGTACTTC. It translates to CASSEASLRTVLVETQYF.

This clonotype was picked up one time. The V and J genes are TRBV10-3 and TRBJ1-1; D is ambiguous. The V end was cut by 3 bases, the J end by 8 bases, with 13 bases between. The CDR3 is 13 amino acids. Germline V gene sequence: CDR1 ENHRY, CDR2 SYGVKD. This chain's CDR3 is CAISERIGGEAFF. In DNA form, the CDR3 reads TGTGCCATCAGTGAACGGATCGGCGGAGAAGCTTTCTTT.

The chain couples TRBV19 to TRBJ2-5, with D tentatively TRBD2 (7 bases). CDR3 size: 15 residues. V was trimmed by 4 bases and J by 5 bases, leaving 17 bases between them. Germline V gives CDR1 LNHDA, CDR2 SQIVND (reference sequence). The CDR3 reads CASSTTVGGPETQYF. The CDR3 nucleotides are TGTGCCAGTAGTACAACCGTGGGGGGGCCGGAGACCCAGTACTTC.

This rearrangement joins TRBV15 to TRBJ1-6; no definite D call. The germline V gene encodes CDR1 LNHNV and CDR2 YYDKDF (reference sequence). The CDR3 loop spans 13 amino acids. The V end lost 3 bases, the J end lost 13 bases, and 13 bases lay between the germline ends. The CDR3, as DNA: TGTGCCACCAGCAGCATACCGGATCAGCCCCTCCACTTT. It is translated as CATSSIPDQPLHF. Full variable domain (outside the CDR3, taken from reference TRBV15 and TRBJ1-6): DAMVIQNPRYQVTQFGKPVTLSCSQTLNHNVMYWYQQKSSQAPKLLFHYYDKDFNNEADTPDNFQSRRPNTSFCFLDIRSPGLGDTAMYLCATSSIPDQPLHFGNGTRLTVT.

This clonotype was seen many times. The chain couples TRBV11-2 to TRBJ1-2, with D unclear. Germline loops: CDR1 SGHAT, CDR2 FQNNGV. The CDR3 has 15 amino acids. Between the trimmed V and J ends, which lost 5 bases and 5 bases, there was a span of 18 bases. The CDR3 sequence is CASSLSDPLGYGYTF. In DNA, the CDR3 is TGTGCCAGCAGCCTCTCGGACCCCTTGGGGTATGGCTACACCTTC.

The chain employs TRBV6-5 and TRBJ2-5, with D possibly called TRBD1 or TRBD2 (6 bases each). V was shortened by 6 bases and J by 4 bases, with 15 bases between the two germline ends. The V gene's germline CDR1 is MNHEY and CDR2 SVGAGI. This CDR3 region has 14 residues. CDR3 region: CASRPEGGAETQYF. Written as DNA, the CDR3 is TGTGCCAGCAGACCGGAGGGGGGAGCAGAGACCCAGTACTTC.

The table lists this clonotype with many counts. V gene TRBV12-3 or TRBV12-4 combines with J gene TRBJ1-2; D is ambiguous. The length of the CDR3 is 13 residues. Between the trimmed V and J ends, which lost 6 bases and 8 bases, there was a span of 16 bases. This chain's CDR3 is CASSFTTTQGYTF. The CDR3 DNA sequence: TGTGCCAGCAGCTTTACAACGACCCAGGGCTACACCTTC.

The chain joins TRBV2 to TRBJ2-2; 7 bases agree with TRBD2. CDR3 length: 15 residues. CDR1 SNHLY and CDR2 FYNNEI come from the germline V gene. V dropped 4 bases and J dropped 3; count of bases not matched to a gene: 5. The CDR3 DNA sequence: TGTGCCAGCAGTGTGGTGGGAGGGCACACCGGGGAGCTGTTTTTT. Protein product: CASSVVGGHTGELFF. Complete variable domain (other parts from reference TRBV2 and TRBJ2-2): EPEVTQTPSHQVTQMGQEVILRCVPISNHLYFYWYRQILGQKVEFLVSFYNNEISEKSEIFDDQFSVERPDGSNFTLKIRSTKLEDSAMYFCASSVVGGHTGELFFGEGSRLTVL.

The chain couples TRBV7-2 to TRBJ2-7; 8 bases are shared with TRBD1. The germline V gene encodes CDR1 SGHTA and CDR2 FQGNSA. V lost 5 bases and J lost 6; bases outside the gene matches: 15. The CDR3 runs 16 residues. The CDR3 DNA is TGTGCCAGCAGCCGGACCGGGACAGGCGGGGAGAGCGAGCAGTACTTC. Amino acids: CASSRTGTGGESEQYF.